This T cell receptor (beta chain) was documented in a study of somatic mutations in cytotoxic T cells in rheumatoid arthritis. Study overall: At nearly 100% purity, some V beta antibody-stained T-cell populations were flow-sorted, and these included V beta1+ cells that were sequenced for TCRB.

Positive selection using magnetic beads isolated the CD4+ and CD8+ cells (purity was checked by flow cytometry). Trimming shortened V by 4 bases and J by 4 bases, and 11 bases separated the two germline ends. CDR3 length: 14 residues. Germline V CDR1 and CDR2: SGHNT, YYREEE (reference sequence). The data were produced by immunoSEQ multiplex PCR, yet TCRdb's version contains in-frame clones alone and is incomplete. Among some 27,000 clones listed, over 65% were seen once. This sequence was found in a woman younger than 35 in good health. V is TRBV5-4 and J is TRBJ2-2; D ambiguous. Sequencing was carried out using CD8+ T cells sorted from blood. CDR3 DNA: TGTGCCAGCAGCCTATGGACGGCCACCGGGGAGCTGTTTTTT. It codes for CASSLWTATGELFF.